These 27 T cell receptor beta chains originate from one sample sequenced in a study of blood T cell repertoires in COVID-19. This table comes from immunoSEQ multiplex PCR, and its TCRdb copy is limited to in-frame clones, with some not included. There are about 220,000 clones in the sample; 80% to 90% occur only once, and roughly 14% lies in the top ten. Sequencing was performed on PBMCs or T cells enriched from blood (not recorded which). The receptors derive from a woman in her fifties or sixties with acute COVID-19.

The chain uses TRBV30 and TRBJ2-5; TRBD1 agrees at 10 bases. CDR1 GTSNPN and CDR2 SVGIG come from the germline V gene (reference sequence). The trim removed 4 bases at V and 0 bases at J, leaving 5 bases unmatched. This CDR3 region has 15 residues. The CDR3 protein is CAWTPGQGNQETQYF. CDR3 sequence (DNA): TGTGCCTGGACACCGGGACAGGGGAACCAAGAGACCCAGTACTTC.

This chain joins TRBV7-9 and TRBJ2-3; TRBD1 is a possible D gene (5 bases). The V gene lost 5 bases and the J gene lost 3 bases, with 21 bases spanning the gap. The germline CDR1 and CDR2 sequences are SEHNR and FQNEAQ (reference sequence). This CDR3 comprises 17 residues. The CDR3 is CASSNIGVRASTDTQYF. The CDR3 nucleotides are TGTGCCAGCAGCAATATTGGGGTCAGGGCGTCGACAGATACGCAGTATTTT.

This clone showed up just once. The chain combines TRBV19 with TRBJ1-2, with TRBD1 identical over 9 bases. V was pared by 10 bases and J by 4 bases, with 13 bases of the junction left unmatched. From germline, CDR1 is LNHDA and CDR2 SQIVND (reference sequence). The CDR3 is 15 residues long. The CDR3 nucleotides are TGTGCCACCATGCCCATCACAGGGGGCCTCTATGGCTACACCTTC. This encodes CATMPITGGLYGYTF.

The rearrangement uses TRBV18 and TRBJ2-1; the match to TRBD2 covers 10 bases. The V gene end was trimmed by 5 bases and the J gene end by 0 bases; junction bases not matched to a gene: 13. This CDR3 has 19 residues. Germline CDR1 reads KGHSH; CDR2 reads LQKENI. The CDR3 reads CASSARLGLADSSYNEQFF. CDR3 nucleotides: TGTGCCAGCTCAGCACGGTTAGGACTAGCGGACTCCTCCTACAATGAGCAGTTCTTC.

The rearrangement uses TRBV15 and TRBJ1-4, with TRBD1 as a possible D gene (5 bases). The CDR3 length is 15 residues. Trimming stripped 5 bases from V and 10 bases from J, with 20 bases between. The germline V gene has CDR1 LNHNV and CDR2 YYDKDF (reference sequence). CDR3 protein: CATSPGRTYGVKLFF. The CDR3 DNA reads TGTGCCACCAGCCCCGGCAGGACATACGGCGTAAAACTGTTTTTT.

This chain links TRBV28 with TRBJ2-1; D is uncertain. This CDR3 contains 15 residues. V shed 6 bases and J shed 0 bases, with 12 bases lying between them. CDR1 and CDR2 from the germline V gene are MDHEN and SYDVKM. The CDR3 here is CASSPHWSSYNEQFF. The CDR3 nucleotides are TGTGCCAGCAGCCCTCACTGGAGCTCCTACAATGAGCAGTTCTTC.

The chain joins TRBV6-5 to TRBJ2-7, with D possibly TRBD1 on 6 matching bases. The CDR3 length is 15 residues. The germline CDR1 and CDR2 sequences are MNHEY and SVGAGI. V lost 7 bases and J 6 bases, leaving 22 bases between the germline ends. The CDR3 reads CASMGRQAAVGEQYF. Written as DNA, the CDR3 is TGTGCCAGCATGGGCCGACAGGCCGCAGTTGGCGAGCAGTACTTC.

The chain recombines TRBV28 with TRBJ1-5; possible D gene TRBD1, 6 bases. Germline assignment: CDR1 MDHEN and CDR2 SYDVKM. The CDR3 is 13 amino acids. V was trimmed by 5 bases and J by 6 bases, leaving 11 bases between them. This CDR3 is CASSPGVIQPQHF. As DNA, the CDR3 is TGTGCCAGCAGTCCAGGGGTGATTCAGCCCCAGCATTTT.

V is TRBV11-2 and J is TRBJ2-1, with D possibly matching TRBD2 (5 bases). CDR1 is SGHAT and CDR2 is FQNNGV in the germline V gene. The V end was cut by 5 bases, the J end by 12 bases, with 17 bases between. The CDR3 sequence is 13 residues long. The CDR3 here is CASSPPYGIGQFF. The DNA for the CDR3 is TGTGCCAGCAGCCCTCCCTACGGGATAGGGCAGTTCTTC.

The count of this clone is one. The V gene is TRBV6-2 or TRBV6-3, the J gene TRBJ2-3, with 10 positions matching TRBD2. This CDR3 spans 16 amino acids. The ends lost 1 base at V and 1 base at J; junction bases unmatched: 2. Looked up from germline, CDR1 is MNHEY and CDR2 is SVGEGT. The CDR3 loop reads CASSYLGLARTDTQYF. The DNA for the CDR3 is TGTGCCAGCAGTTACTTGGGACTAGCGCGCACAGATACGCAGTATTTT.

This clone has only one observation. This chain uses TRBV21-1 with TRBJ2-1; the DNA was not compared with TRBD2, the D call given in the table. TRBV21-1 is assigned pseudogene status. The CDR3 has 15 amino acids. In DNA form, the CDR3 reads TGTGCCACCTCCAGGGAAGGAGGGAGTTACAATGAGCAGTTCTTC. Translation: CATSREGGSYNEQFF.

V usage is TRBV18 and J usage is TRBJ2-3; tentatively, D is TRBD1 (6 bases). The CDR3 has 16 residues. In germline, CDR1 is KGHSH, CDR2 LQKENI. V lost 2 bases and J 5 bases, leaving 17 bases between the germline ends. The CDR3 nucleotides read TGTGCCAGCTCACCATGGGCAGGGGCGGTTGAAGATACGCAGTATTTT. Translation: CASSPWAGAVEDTQYF.

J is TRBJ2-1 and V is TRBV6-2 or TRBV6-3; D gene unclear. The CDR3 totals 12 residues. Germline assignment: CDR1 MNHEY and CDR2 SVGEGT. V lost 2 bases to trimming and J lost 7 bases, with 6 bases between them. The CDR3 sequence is CASSYVLNEQFF. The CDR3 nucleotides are TGTGCCAGCAGTTACGTCTTAAATGAGCAGTTCTTC.

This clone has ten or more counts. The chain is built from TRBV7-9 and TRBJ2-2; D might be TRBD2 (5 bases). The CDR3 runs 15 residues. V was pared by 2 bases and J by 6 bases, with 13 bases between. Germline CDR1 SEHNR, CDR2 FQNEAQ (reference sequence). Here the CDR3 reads CASSLLAAFAGELFF. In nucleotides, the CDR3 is TGTGCCAGCAGCTTACTAGCCGCTTTCGCCGGGGAGCTGTTTTTT.

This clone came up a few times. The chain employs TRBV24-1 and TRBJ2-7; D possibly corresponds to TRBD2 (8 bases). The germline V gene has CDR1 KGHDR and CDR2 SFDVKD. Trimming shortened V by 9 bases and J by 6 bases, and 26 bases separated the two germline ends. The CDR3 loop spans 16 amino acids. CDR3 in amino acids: CATQAGGTIAGSEQYF. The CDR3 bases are TGTGCCACCCAGGCAGGGGGAACGATAGCGGGAAGCGAGCAGTACTTC.

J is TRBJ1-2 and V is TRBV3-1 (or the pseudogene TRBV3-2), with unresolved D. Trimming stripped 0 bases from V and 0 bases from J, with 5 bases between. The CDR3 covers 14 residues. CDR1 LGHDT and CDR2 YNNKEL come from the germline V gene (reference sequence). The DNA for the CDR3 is TGTGCCAGCAGCCAAGATATTGCTAACTATGGCTACACCTTC. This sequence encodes CASSQDIANYGYTF.

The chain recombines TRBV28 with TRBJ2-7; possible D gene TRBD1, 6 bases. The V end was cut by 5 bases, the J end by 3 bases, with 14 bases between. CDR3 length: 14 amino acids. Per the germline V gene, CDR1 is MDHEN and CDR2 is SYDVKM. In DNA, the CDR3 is TGTGCCAGCAGTCCCCCAGGGGTCGGCTACGAGCAGTACTTC. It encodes CASSPPGVGYEQYF.

The CDR3 DNA is TGTGCCACCAGTGATGGGGACGGCAGGGACTTCAATGAGCAGTTCTTC. Translated, it gives CATSDGDGRDFNEQFF. This chain joins TRBV24-1 and TRBJ2-1, with TRBD2 as a possible D gene (6 bases). The germline V gene encodes CDR1 KGHDR and CDR2 SFDVKD. Trimming pared 3 bases from V and 6 bases from J, leaving 17 bases between. This CDR3 has 16 residues.

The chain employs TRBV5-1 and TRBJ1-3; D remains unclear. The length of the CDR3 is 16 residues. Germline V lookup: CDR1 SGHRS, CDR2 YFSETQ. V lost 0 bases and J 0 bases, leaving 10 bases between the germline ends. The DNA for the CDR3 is TGCGCCAGCAGCTTGGACAGCTCTATCTCTGGAAACACCATATATTTT. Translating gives CASSLDSSISGNTIYF. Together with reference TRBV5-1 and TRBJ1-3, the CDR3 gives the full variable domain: KAGVTQTPRYLIKTRGQQVTLSCSPISGHRSVSWYQQTPGQGLQFLFEYFSETQRNKGNFPGRFSGRQFSNSRSEMNVSTLELGDSALYLCASSLDSSISGNTIYFGEGSWLTVV.

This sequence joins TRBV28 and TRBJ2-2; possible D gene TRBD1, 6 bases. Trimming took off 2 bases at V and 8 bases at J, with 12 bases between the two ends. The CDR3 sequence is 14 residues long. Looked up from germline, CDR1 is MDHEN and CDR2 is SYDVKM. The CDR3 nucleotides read TGTGCCAGCAGTTTACCACAGGGAGCGGGGGAGCTGTTTTTT. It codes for CASSLPQGAGELFF.

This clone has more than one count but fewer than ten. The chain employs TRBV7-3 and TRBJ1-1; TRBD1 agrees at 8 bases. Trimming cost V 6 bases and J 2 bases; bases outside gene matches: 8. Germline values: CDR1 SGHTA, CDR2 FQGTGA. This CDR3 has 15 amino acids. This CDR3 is CASRYSGGANTEAFF. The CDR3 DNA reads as TGTGCCAGCAGATATTCAGGGGGCGCTAACACTGAAGCTTTCTTT.

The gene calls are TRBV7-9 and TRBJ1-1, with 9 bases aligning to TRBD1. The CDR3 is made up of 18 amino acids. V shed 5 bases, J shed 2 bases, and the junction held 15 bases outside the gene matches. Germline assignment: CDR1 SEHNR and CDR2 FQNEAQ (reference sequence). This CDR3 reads CASSPRDRDGRGNTEAFF. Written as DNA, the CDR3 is TGTGCCAGCAGCCCCCGGGACAGGGATGGCAGGGGTAACACTGAAGCTTTCTTT.

The CDR3 loop reads CASSVARGNTIYF. The CDR3 DNA reads TGTGCCAGCAGCGTCGCGCGGGGAAACACCATATATTTT. The chain couples TRBV9 to TRBJ1-3; D call uncertain. This CDR3 has 13 amino acids. The V end lost 2 bases, the J end lost 4 bases, and 7 bases lay between the germline ends. Germline V gene lookup returns CDR1 SGDLS and CDR2 YYNGEE.

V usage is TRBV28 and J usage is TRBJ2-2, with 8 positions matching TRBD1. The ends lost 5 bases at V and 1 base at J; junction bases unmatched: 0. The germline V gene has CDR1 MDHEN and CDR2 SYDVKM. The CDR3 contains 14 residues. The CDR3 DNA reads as TGTGCCAGCAGTACAGGGGGGAACACCGGGGAGCTGTTTTTT. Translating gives CASSTGGNTGELFF.

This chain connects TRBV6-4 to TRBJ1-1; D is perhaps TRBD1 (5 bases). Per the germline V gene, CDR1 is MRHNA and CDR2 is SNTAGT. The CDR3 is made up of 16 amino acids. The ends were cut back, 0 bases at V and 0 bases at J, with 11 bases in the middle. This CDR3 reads CASSDSPGYMNTEAFF. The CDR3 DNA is TGTGCCAGCAGTGACTCACCAGGGTACATGAACACTGAAGCTTTCTTT.

For the CDR3, the DNA is TGTGCCAGCAGGGGGCGGGGCAGTAACTATGGCTACACCTTC. As protein: CASRGRGSNYGYTF. The chain recombines TRBV28 with TRBJ1-2, with D perhaps TRBD1 (5 bases). This CDR3 has 14 residues. CDR1 is MDHEN and CDR2 is SYDVKM in the germline V gene. With 6 bases removed from V and 1 base from J, the gap between germline ends came to 12 bases.

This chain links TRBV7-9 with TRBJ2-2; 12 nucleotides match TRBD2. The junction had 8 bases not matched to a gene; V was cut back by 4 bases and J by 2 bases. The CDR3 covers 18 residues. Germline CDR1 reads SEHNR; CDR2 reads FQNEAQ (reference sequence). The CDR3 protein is CASSSPLAGGSNTGELFF. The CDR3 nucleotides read TGTGCCAGCAGCTCCCCACTAGCGGGGGGATCTAACACCGGGGAGCTGTTTTTT. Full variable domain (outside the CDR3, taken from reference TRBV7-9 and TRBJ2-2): DTGVSQNPRHKITKRGQNVTFRCDPISEHNRLYWYRQTLGQGPEFLTYFQNEAQLEKSRLLSDRFSAERPKGSFSTLEIQRTEQGDSAMYLCASSSPLAGGSNTGELFFGEGSRLTVL.